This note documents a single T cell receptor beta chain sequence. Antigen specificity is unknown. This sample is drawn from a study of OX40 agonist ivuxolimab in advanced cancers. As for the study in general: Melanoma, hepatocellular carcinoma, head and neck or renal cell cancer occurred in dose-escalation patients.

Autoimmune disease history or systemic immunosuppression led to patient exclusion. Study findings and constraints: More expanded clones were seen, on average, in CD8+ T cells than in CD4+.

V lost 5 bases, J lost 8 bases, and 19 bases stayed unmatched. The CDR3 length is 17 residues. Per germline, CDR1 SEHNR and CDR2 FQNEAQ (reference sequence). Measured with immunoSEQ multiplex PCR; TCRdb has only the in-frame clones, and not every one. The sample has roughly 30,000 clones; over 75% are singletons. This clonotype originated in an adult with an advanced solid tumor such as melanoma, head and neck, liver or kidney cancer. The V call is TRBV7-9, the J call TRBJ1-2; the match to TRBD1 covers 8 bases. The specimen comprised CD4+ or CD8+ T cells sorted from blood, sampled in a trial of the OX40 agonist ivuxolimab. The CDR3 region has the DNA TGTGCCAGCAGCCCCCCCCTCCAGGACAGGGACTTTAGCGGCTACACCTTC. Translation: CASSPPLQDRDFSGYTF.